This TCR beta chain was retrieved from a study of CD8+ T cells in alopecia areata (dated by TCRdb to between 2018 and 2020). About the investigation overall: The treated patients took part in an open-label pilot trial in which moderate-to-severe alopecia areata was treated with oral tofacitinib at 5 to 10 mg twice daily. Scalp clonality was compared among normal scalp (n=4), patchy alopecia areata scalp (n=8), and alopecia totalis/universalis scalp (n=8). immunoSEQ multiplex PCR using 35 Vbeta forward primers and 13 Jbeta reverse primers was used to amplify TCRbeta CDR3 regions. RNA was obtained with the PAXgene miRNA kit for fixed scalp, the miRNeasy kit for PBMCs, and the RNeasy kit for mouse skin. The SALT score, which quantifies the percentage of affected scalp surface area, was used to measure disease severity in treated patients. Patients stayed on tofacitinib for 6 to 18 months and then had 6 months of follow-up off drug so that delayed response and recurrence could be assessed. The study used high-throughput TCRbeta sequencing to examine T cell clonal expansion in alopecia areata, in both the C3H/HeJ mouse model and human patients. Human TCRbeta sequencing covered scalp tissue and sorted CD4+ and CD8+ peripheral blood T cells from patchy and totalis/universalis alopecia areata patients and healthy controls. Tofacitinib-treated patients had biopsies at baseline and at 4 and 24 weeks of treatment, with a later scalp biopsy in several patients.

The protocol used for the library was the immunoSEQ multiplex PCR assay. To provide template for TCR sequencing, every sample had RNA extracted and reverse transcribed into cDNA. SuperScript III was used to make first-strand cDNA, primed with a 2:1 mix of oligo-dT and random hexamers. A synthetic immune receptor repertoire was used to assess amplification bias, and residual bias was removed computationally. The original pipeline was this. Raw reads were preprocessed to remove errors, and CDR3 was defined by IMGT conventions from the conserved cysteine to phenylalanine. Clonality was computed by normalizing Shannon entropy by log2 of the number of productive unique TCRs and subtracting the result from 1. Whether scalp clones were CD4 or CD8 was inferred by matching scalp TCRbeta sequences against CD4 and CD8 repertoires sorted from blood. TCRdb carries this immuneACCESS record with in-frame sequences only. Its versions omit some clonotypes, under half of them owing to an unresolved V gene in the studies checked, with the rest unexplained. V and J calls and clone size follow that table, whereas D and trimming were derived from the DNA. A total of about 180,000 clones appear in this sample, 50% to 65% of them only once. The ten top clones hold more than 10% of the sample.

Here is what the overall study found, with its caveats: TCR sequences shared between patients were less clear than in mice, possibly partly because of HLA diversity in the patient population. Because the treated cohort was small and had only one nonresponder, larger studies are needed to examine links between baseline CD8+ expansion and response. Scalp clonality and the number of expanded CD8+ clones among the top 100 scalp clones were significantly decreased by tofacitinib. Unlike mouse skin, where gammadelta T cells dominate, normal human skin contains resident alphabeta T cells that get sequenced too, which complicates analysis of the scalp TCR repertoire. Compared with normal scalp, lesional scalp, particularly in alopecia totalis/universalis, had higher clonality and more expanded CD8+ clones, which suggests antigenic drive. During tofacitinib treatment, many expanded lesional clones stuck around in both scalp and blood, and this persistence may partly explain why relapse happens after treatment is stopped.

The meaning of the sample's time point label: about 5 months on oral tofacitinib. The treatment or condition label, as the study defines it: oral pan-JAK inhibitor, 5-10 mg twice daily. Lesional scalp punch biopsies and peripheral blood were obtained from alopecia areata patients. After PBMCs were isolated by density centrifugation and stained for CD3, CD4 and CD8, a FACSAria was used to sort CD4+ and CD8+ T cells. A remark on this clone: No antigen is known for it. Base quality data are lacking; no much larger clone is found one base away.

Reading the germline V gene (reference sequence) gives CDR1 GTSNPN and CDR2 SVGIG. At the junction V is shortened by 5 bases and J by 6 bases, with 16 bases in between. There are 13 amino acids in the CDR3, from cysteine to phenylalanine inclusive. The retained sequence is limited to the CDR3, 39 bases, with the frame set at the first base. The sequences come from CD8+ T cells sorted from blood, collected at week 24, from a patient treated with tofacitinib. The TCR sequence derives from a human donor with alopecia areata. The chain is made from TRBV30 and TRBJ1-2; tentative D gene TRBD1, with 5 bases matching. The CDR3 region has the sequence CAWVEFPGDGYTF. Read as DNA, the sequence is TGTGCCTGGGTAGAATTTCCGGGGGATGGCTACACCTTC.